Listed here are 32 T cell receptor beta chains from one sample, sequenced in a study of CD8+ T cells in alopecia areata. The authors sorted pooled cutaneous lymph node cells using CD4, CD8alpha, NKG2D, NKG2ACE and other markers. The authors extracted RNA and reverse transcribed it into cDNA as the sequencing template. The assay was immunoSEQ multiplex PCR, and TCRdb's table has in-frame clones only and misses some. The profile covers about 300,000 clones, none occurring a single time. The sequencing sample was made of CD4+ T cells sorted from a lymph node. These receptors were taken from a C3H/HeJ mouse with alopecia areata. The mice in this strain carry MHC haplotype H2-k.

A word on this clone: Here the gene names and germline are mouse. The read halts 4 residues ahead of the CDR3 end, with the missing end drawn from the germline J gene. The rearrangement links TRBV13-3 to TRBJ1-1; tentative D call: TRBD1 (5 bases). CDR3 length: 13 amino acids. V was cut by 3 bases and J by 1 base, with 7 bases left in between. The V gene's germline CDR1 is NNHDY and CDR2 SYVADS. CDR3 protein: CASSARENTEVFF. The CDR3 bases that were read are TGTGCCAGCAGTGCCAGGGAAAACACA.

About this clone itself: Gene labels here are mouse ones. The CDR3 goes on 4 residues after the read ends, and that part is filled in from the germline J gene. The chain links TRBV31 to TRBJ2-5; 9 nucleotides match TRBD2. The CDR3 length is 16 residues. With V trimmed by 0 bases and J by 0 bases, 4 bases remained unmatched. CDR1 and CDR2 from the germline V gene are GKSSPN and SITVG. The sequenced part of the CDR3 DNA is TGTGCCTGGAGTCTAAACTGGGGGGTTAACCAAGAC. This encodes CAWSLNWGVNQD. The whole CDR3 region reads CAWSLNWGVNQDTQYF.

This clone showed up just a few times. Mouse names are used for the genes. The read is 4 residues too short to cover the CDR3 end, so that end is filled in from the germline J gene. The genes are TRBV19 and TRBJ2-5; D gene ambiguous. The V and J ends lost 4 bases and 2 bases respectively, with 14 bases between them. CDR3 size: 15 residues. Germline lookup yields CDR1 FNHDT and CDR2 SITEND (reference sequence). Partial CDR3 DNA: TGTGCCAGCAGTCCACCGGCCGACTTCCAAGAC. This sequence encodes CASSPPADFQD. The whole CDR3 sequence is CASSPPADFQDTQYF.

This clone was seen more than once but under ten times. The germline and genes are mouse ones. Other DNA sequences in the same sample also yield this CDR3. The CDR3 loop reads CTCSAGSNTEVFF. Incomplete CDR3 DNA: TGCACCTGCAGTGCAGGGTCCAACACA. The rearrangement uses TRBV1 and TRBJ1-1; D not resolved. Coverage ceases 4 residues before the CDR3 finishes, and the germline J gene fills in the end. Per the germline V gene, CDR1 is NSQYPW and CDR2 is LRSPGD (reference sequence). Trimming stripped 1 base from V and 2 bases from J, with 5 bases between. The CDR3 totals 13 residues.

Details on this clone: All gene names here are mouse names. The DNA read from the CDR3 is TGCACCTGCAGTGCAACACAATATGCT. It encodes CTCSATQYA. The entire CDR3 protein is CTCSATQYAEQFF. The chain uses TRBV1 and TRBJ2-1; D uncertain. The CDR3 is cut off 4 residues early in the read; its end comes from the germline J gene. Trimming took 2 bases from V and 4 from J, leaving 6 bases between them. The CDR3 sequence is 13 residues long. In germline, CDR1 is NSQYPW, CDR2 LRSPGD (reference sequence).

Points on this clone: Mouse names are used for the genes. The read comes to an end 4 residues before the CDR3 does, leaving the germline J gene to fill in the end. The chain joins TRBV1 to TRBJ2-1; weak D call: TRBD1 (6 bases). The CDR3 extends over 15 amino acids. The V end lost 5 bases, the J end lost 0 bases, and 11 bases lay between the germline ends. From germline, CDR1 is NSQYPW and CDR2 LRSPGD (reference sequence). The DNA read from the CDR3 is TGCACCTGCAGTACCGGGACACATAACTATGCT. This codes for CTCSTGTHNYA. The CDR3 in full is CTCSTGTHNYAEQFF. The whole variable domain, filled in from reference TRBV1 and TRBJ2-1, reads VTLLEQNPRWRLVPRGQAVNLRCILKNSQYPWMSWYQQDLQKQLQWLFTLRSPGDKEVKSLPGADYLATRVTDTELRLQVANMSQGRTLYCTCSTGTHNYAEQFFGPGTRLTVL.

This clone showed up just a few times. Genes and germline come from the mouse. Sequencing ends 4 residues short of the CDR3 end; the germline J gene provides the rest. The chain employs TRBV31 and TRBJ2-3; 8 bases map to TRBD2. This CDR3 is built from 13 residues. Per germline, CDR1 GKSSPN and CDR2 SITVG. The V segment lost 4 bases and the J segment 4 bases; nucleotides outside the gene matches: 4. The CDR3 DNA, read in part, is TGTGCCTGGACGGGGGGGCGGACAGAA. Residues: CAWTGGRTE. The whole CDR3 sequence is CAWTGGRTETLYF.

Comments on this clone: These gene names are mouse names. The read comes to an end 4 residues before the CDR3 does, leaving the germline J gene to fill in the end. This chain links TRBV1 with TRBJ2-7; 11 positions match TRBD2. The CDR3 extends over 15 amino acids. Germline assignment: CDR1 NSQYPW and CDR2 LRSPGD (reference sequence). The trim removed 0 bases at V and 3 bases at J, leaving 1 base unmatched. CDR3: CTCSAEGLGDYEQYF. CDR3 DNA (partial): TGCACCTGCAGTGCAGAGGGACTGGGGGACTAT. The full variable domain, completed using reference TRBV1 and TRBJ2-7, is VTLLEQNPRWRLVPRGQAVNLRCILKNSQYPWMSWYQQDLQKQLQWLFTLRSPGDKEVKSLPGADYLATRVTDTELRLQVANMSQGRTLYCTCSAEGLGDYEQYFGPGTRLTVL.

In regard to this clone: The gene names given are mouse names. The CDR3 end is not reached by the read, which stops 4 residues before it; the germline J gene fills it in. This chain joins TRBV14 and TRBJ2-2; the D gene is possibly TRBD2 (6 bases). Germline CDR1 and CDR2: SGHDT and FRDEAV. Trimming took off 2 bases at V and 0 bases at J, with 8 bases between the two ends. This CDR3 has 15 residues. This CDR3 is CASSFGGANTGQLYF. Incomplete CDR3 DNA: TGTGCCAGCAGTTTTGGGGGAGCAAACACCGGG. The whole variable domain, filled in from reference TRBV14 and TRBJ2-2, reads EAGVTQSPRYAVLQEGQAVSFWCDPISGHDTLYWYQQPRDQGPQLLVYFRDEAVIDNSQLPSDRFSAVRPKGTNSTLKIQSAKQGDTATYLCASSFGGANTGQLYFGEGSKLTVL.

Comments on this clone: Mouse gene names and germline throughout. Other nucleotide sequences from this sample produce the same CDR3. CDR3 loop: CTCSADTAEQFF. The DNA read from the CDR3 is TGCACCTGCAGTGCAGATACAGCT. The chain uses TRBV1 and TRBJ2-1; D is unclear. The missing CDR3 end, 4 residues past where the read stops, is filled in from the germline J gene. The CDR3 runs to 12 residues. Germline V gene sequence: CDR1 NSQYPW, CDR2 LRSPGD (reference sequence).

In this sample, this clone turned up a few times. Genes here carry mouse names. From the germline J gene comes the end of the CDR3, since the read stops 4 residues before it. J is TRBJ2-2 and V is TRBV14, with 11 bases aligning to TRBD2. V trimming: 5 bases; J trimming: 1 base; junction bases outside the gene matches: 13. The CDR3 is made up of 19 amino acids. In germline, CDR1 is SGHDT, CDR2 FRDEAV. CDR3 protein: CASSPRTEGTGGNTGQLYF. Incomplete CDR3 DNA: TGTGCCAGCAGCCCTAGGACAGAAGGGACTGGGGGAAACACCGGG.

This clone has just a few counts. The germline and genes are mouse ones. The CDR3 goes on 4 residues after the read ends, and that part is filled in from the germline J gene. Within the sample, other DNA sequences also encode this same CDR3. The chain carries TRBV1 and TRBJ1-1; no clear D. Germline CDR1 is NSQYPW and CDR2 is LRSPGD (reference sequence). This CDR3 comprises 13 residues. The V gene lost 4 bases and the J gene lost 0 bases, with 6 bases spanning the gap. The chain's CDR3 is CTCSGGQNTEVFF. Partial CDR3 DNA: TGCACCTGCAGTGGCGGACAGAACACA. Full variable domain (outside the CDR3, taken from reference TRBV1 and TRBJ1-1): VTLLEQNPRWRLVPRGQAVNLRCILKNSQYPWMSWYQQDLQKQLQWLFTLRSPGDKEVKSLPGADYLATRVTDTELRLQVANMSQGRTLYCTCSGGQNTEVFFGKGTRLTVV.

About this clone itself: Gene names and germline refer to mouse. The read terminates 4 residues ahead of where the CDR3 ends, so the germline J gene completes it. The genes are TRBV17 and TRBJ2-7, with TRBD2 identical over 11 bases. CDR1 and CDR2 (germline): MNHDT, YYDKIL. CDR3 length: 16 residues. CDR3 sequence reads: CASSRRTGGPSYEQYF. CDR3 bases read: TGTGCTAGCAGTAGAAGGACTGGGGGGCCCTCATAT.

Points on this clone: The gene symbols are mouse symbols. The read ends 4 residues shy of where the CDR3 ends; the end is completed using the germline J gene. Other DNA sequences from this sample encode an identical CDR3 as well. The rearrangement links TRBV19 to TRBJ2-3; 9 nucleotides line up with TRBD2. CDR1 is FNHDT, CDR2 SITEND, per germline (reference sequence). The CDR3 length is 15 residues. Unmatched junction bases numbered 2, after V lost 2 bases and J lost 1 base. The CDR3 DNA, read in part, is TGTGCCAGCAGTATGTGGGGGGGCGGTGCAGAA. Encoded protein: CASSMWGGGAE. The CDR3, in full, reads CASSMWGGGAETLYF.

In regard to this clone: These gene names are mouse names. The read stops 4 residues short of the end of the CDR3; the missing end is completed from the germline J gene. This rearrangement joins TRBV13-1 to TRBJ2-3; no definite D call. Germline assignment: CDR1 NSHNY and CDR2 SYGAGN. The CDR3 sequence is 12 residues long. V dropped 3 bases and J dropped 3 bases, with 5 bases sitting between them. CDR3 DNA (partial): TGTGCCAGCAGTGCAGAAGCAGAA. It specifies CASSAEAE. The full CDR3 is CASSAEAETLYF.

There are many counts of this clone. Gene names and germline match the mouse. Coverage ceases 4 residues before the CDR3 finishes, and the germline J gene fills in the end. The same CDR3 also results from other DNA sequences found in this sample. The chain carries TRBV1 and TRBJ1-2, with D possibly being TRBD1 (5 bases). V lost 3 bases to trimming and J lost 1 base, with 6 bases between them. Looked up from germline, CDR1 is NSQYPW and CDR2 is LRSPGD (reference sequence). The CDR3 is 13 residues long. The CDR3 sequence: CTCSADRNSDYTF. The part of the CDR3 DNA that was read is TGCACCTGCAGTGCCGACAGAAACTCC.

This clone was seen a few times. The germline and genes are mouse ones. The CDR3 goes on 4 residues after the read ends, and that part is filled in from the germline J gene. This chain connects TRBV19 to TRBJ2-7; 7 bases are shared with TRBD1. This CDR3 comprises 13 residues. Germline V CDR1 and CDR2: FNHDT, SITEND (reference sequence). The CDR3 spells CASSIQDRYEQYF. The part of the CDR3 DNA that was read is TGTGCCAGCAGTATACAGGACAGGTAT.

As for this clone: Each gene name is a mouse one. The CDR3 extends 4 residues past the end of the read, so its final part is completed from the germline J gene. V and J are TRBV14 and TRBJ2-1; 11 nucleotides match TRBD2. There are 17 residues in the CDR3. In germline, CDR1 is SGHDT, CDR2 FRDEAV. CDR3 bases read: TGTGCCAGCAACCCCCCTCGGGACTGGGGGTTGGGGGCT. Translation: CASNPPRDWGLGA. The complete CDR3 reads CASNPPRDWGLGAEQFF.

This clone has just a few counts. Gene names are the mouse ones. The missing CDR3 end, 3 residues past where the read stops, is filled in from the germline J gene. The chain carries TRBV19 and TRBJ1-3; the match to TRBD1 covers 9 bases. Germline V gives CDR1 FNHDT, CDR2 SITEND (reference sequence). CDR3 size: 15 residues. The part of the CDR3 DNA that was read is TGTGCCAGCACCCTAATACAGGGGGCTGGGATGGCG. This gives the protein CASTLIQGAGMA. The complete CDR3 reads CASTLIQGAGMALYF.

Regarding this clone: Gene names and germline match the mouse. The CDR3 end is not reached by the read, which stops 4 residues before it; the germline J gene fills it in. The chain carries TRBV13-3 and TRBJ1-2; TRBD1 agrees at 8 bases. Looked up from germline, CDR1 is NNHDY and CDR2 is SYVADS. Trimming took 0 bases from V and 2 from J; bases not matched to a gene: 3. The CDR3 consists of 15 residues. The sequenced part of the CDR3 DNA is TGTGCCAGCAGTGATGCTAGGACAGGGAACTCC. Protein sequence: CASSDARTGNS. The full CDR3 protein reads CASSDARTGNSDYTF.

Points on this clone: Each gene name is a mouse one. The DNA ends 4 residues before the CDR3 does, and the rest of the CDR3 is filled in from the germline J gene. Other DNA sequences in the same sample also yield this CDR3. V is TRBV5 and J is TRBJ2-3; tentatively, D is TRBD2 (5 bases). The CDR3 runs to 14 residues. Germline V gene sequence: CDR1 LGHNA, CDR2 YNLKQL (reference sequence). V lost 4 bases and J lost 0, with 8 bases in between. Incomplete CDR3 DNA: TGTGCCAGCAGCCTTCTGGGTAGTGCAGAA. It encodes CASSLLGSAE. The full-length CDR3 reads as CASSLLGSAETLYF.

About this clone: The genes and germline here are from mouse. The read ends 4 residues shy of where the CDR3 ends; the end is completed using the germline J gene. The chain combines TRBV13-1 with TRBJ2-1; TRBD1 is a possible D gene (6 bases). Germline lookup yields CDR1 NSHNY and CDR2 SYGAGN. The CDR3 length is 13 residues. Here the CDR3 reads CASSEGTPAEQFF. Partial CDR3 DNA: TGTGCCAGCAGTGAGGGGACACCCGCT.

This clone was seen a handful of times. Mouse gene names apply. The read halts 4 residues ahead of the CDR3 end, with the missing end drawn from the germline J gene. The chain recombines TRBV13-3 with TRBJ2-5; the D gene is possibly TRBD2 (6 bases). Germline V CDR1 and CDR2: NNHDY, SYVADS. This CDR3 is built from 15 residues. V was cut by 1 base and J by 2 bases, with 11 bases left in between. The chain's CDR3 is CASSDFWGFQDTQYF. The sequenced CDR3 bases are TGTGCCAGCAGTGATTTCTGGGGCTTCCAAGAC.

This clone was found many times. Genes here carry mouse names. The CDR3 end is not reached by the read, which stops 4 residues before it; the germline J gene fills it in. This sample also contains other DNA sequences that code for the same CDR3. The V gene is TRBV13-1, the J gene TRBJ2-7; TRBD2 matches 7 bases. Germline V gene lookup returns CDR1 NSHNY and CDR2 SYGAGN. This CDR3 comprises 14 residues. Trimming cost V 2 bases and J 0 bases; bases outside gene matches: 2. This CDR3 is CASSDWGSSYEQYF. The part of the CDR3 DNA that was read is TGTGCCAGCAGTGACTGGGGGAGCTCCTAT.

This clone has just a few counts. Here the gene names and germline are mouse. The read stops 4 residues short of the end of the CDR3; the missing end is completed from the germline J gene. The chain links TRBV1 to TRBJ2-1, with a tentative D call TRBD1 (6 bases). Germline lookup yields CDR1 NSQYPW and CDR2 LRSPGD (reference sequence). The CDR3 is 15 residues long. V was shortened by 1 base and J by 3 bases, with 10 bases between the two germline ends. The covered CDR3 bases are TGCACCTGCAGTGCAGGGGACAACCTCTATGCT. It specifies CTCSAGDNLYA. The whole CDR3 is CTCSAGDNLYAEQFF. The full variable domain, in which reference TRBV1 and TRBJ2-1 provide the parts outside the CDR3, is VTLLEQNPRWRLVPRGQAVNLRCILKNSQYPWMSWYQQDLQKQLQWLFTLRSPGDKEVKSLPGADYLATRVTDTELRLQVANMSQGRTLYCTCSAGDNLYAEQFFGPGTRLTVL.

This clone was seen many times. Mouse germline and gene names are used. The read comes to an end 4 residues before the CDR3 does, leaving the germline J gene to fill in the end. The chain couples TRBV13-1 to TRBJ1-2; D unclear. Germline V CDR1 and CDR2: NSHNY, SYGAGN. V was cut by 1 base and J by 0 bases, with 7 bases left in between. The CDR3 is made up of 14 amino acids. CDR3 protein: CASSDSATNSDYTF. The covered CDR3 bases are TGTGCCAGCAGTGATTCAGCAACAAACTCC.

Of note for this clone: Gene names follow the mouse nomenclature. The CDR3 end lies 4 residues beyond the end of the read and is filled in from the germline J gene. Other nucleotide sequences from this sample produce the same CDR3. The chain is built from TRBV13-1 and TRBJ2-7; 13 bases map to TRBD2. Trimming took 3 bases from V and 0 from J; bases not matched to a gene: 0. The CDR3 runs 15 residues. CDR1 is NSHNY, CDR2 SYGAGN, per germline. The covered CDR3 bases are TGTGCCAGCAGTGGGGACTGGGGGGGCTCCTAT. This codes for CASSGDWGGSY. From start to end, the CDR3 is CASSGDWGGSYEQYF.

This clone showed up just a few times. Genes and germline come from the mouse. The read ends 4 residues before the CDR3 terminus; that terminus is restored from the germline J gene. V is TRBV5 and J is TRBJ2-7; a weak D match, TRBD2 (6 bases). Per the germline V gene, CDR1 is LGHNA and CDR2 is YNLKQL (reference sequence). CDR3 length: 15 residues. Trimming pared 0 bases from V and 3 bases from J, leaving 12 bases between. The CDR3: CASSQEGAGGYEQYF. Partial CDR3 DNA: TGTGCCAGCAGCCAAGAAGGGGCGGGGGGCTAT.

This clone was counted between two and nine times. Any gene name here is a mouse gene name. The read gets to within 4 residues of the CDR3 end, and the germline J gene fills in the rest. The chain carries TRBV13-1 and TRBJ2-5; tentatively, D is TRBD2 (5 bases). CDR3 size: 13 residues. CDR1 is NSHNY and CDR2 is SYGAGN in the germline V gene. V lost 4 bases to trimming and J lost 2 bases, with 8 bases between them. Incomplete CDR3 DNA: TGTGCCAGCAGTAGTGGGGTCCAAGAC. It specifies CASSSGVQD. The CDR3 in full is CASSSGVQDTQYF.

A few counts support this clone. Gene names are mouse gene names. The read finishes 4 residues shy of the CDR3 end, and the germline J gene is used to complete it. The chain links TRBV19 to TRBJ1-1; D is possibly TRBD1 (5 bases). In germline, CDR1 is FNHDT, CDR2 SITEND (reference sequence). The CDR3 covers 12 residues. The CDR3 DNA, read in part, is TGTGCCAGCAGTAATGGACAAACA. Protein product: CASSNGQT. The whole CDR3 is CASSNGQTEVFF.

Of note for this clone: Gene names and germline match the mouse. The observed sequence ends 4 residues before the CDR3 terminus, with the missing tail filled in from the germline J gene. The identical CDR3 is also encoded by other nucleotide sequences in the sample. The chain is built from TRBV13-1 and TRBJ2-7; D is perhaps TRBD2 (6 bases). Per germline, CDR1 NSHNY and CDR2 SYGAGN. Trimming took off 1 base at V and 0 bases at J, with 8 bases between the two ends. The CDR3 totals 14 residues. The sequenced part of the CDR3 DNA is TGTGCCAGCAGTGATCTTGGGGGCTCCTAT. Amino acid sequence: CASSDLGGSY. The full CDR3 reads CASSDLGGSYEQYF.

Turning to this clone: The genes and germline here are from mouse. The observed sequence ends 4 residues before the CDR3 terminus, with the missing tail filled in from the germline J gene. Other DNA variants within this sample encode the same CDR3. The chain couples TRBV19 to TRBJ2-5, with D tentatively TRBD1 (6 bases). The CDR3 extends over 13 amino acids. Germline CDR1 is FNHDT and CDR2 is SITEND (reference sequence). The covered CDR3 bases are TGTGCCAGCAGTATACAGGGGAGGGAC. It translates to CASSIQGRD. The whole CDR3 is CASSIQGRDTQYF.